The 10 T cell receptor beta chains given below trace back to one sample, sequenced in a study of OX40 agonist ivuxolimab in advanced cancers. Measured with immunoSEQ multiplex PCR; TCRdb has only the in-frame clones, and not every one. The sample shows 65,000 to 80,000 clones, more than 90% of them seen only once. This material consisted of CD4+ or CD8+ T cells sorted from blood, taken in a trial of the OX40 agonist ivuxolimab. The receptor set was obtained from an adult with an advanced solid tumor such as melanoma, head and neck, liver or kidney cancer.

The chain combines TRBV21-1 with TRBJ2-1; TRBD2 reflects the table's D call only, with no check against the DNA. TRBV21-1 is annotated as a pseudogene. CDR3 length: 15 amino acids. CDR3 DNA sequence: TGTGCCAGCAGCAAAGTACTAGCGGGGCGCGTTGAGCAGTTCTTC. This encodes CASSKVLAGRVEQFF.

The chain has TRBV4-3 and TRBJ1-2; D gene unclear. This CDR3 comprises 13 residues. Germline loops: CDR1 LGHNA, CDR2 YSLEER. The ends were cut back, 3 bases at V and 2 bases at J, with 7 bases in the middle. CDR3 protein: CASSQAPNYGYTF. CDR3 nucleotides: TGCGCCAGCAGCCAGGCGCCCAACTATGGCTACACCTTC.

J is TRBJ1-4 and V is TRBV5-8; TRBD1 aligns across 8 bases. Germline CDR1 SGHTS, CDR2 YDEGEE. The length of the CDR3 is 15 residues. V trimming: 0 bases; J trimming: 8 bases; junction bases outside the gene matches: 6. The CDR3 region has the DNA TGTGCCAGCAGCTTGGGTCAGGGGGCGCGGGAAAAACTGTTTTTT. It is translated as CASSLGQGAREKLFF.

Regarding this clone: Other DNA sequences from this sample encode an identical CDR3 as well. The rearrangement links TRBV5-1 to TRBJ2-1; D is unclear. Germline lookup yields CDR1 SGHRS and CDR2 YFSETQ. Between the trimmed V and J ends, which lost 5 bases and 5 bases, there was a span of 14 bases. The CDR3 contains 14 residues. Here the CDR3 reads CASSPLGSDNEQFF. CDR3 bases: TGCGCCAGCAGTCCGCTTGGCTCAGACAATGAGCAGTTCTTC.

The table lists this clone with a count of one. CDR3 sequence: CASSLRGGQGYEQYF. CDR3 DNA sequence: TGTGCCAGCAGTTTAAGGGGGGGGCAGGGTTACGAGCAGTACTTC. J is TRBJ2-7 and V is TRBV28; D may be TRBD2 (7 bases). The CDR3 covers 15 residues. Trimming cost V 2 bases and J 4 bases, with 15 bases left between them. Germline lookup yields CDR1 MDHEN and CDR2 SYDVKM.

V is TRBV5-1 and J is TRBJ2-7; TRBD1 matches at 8 bases. Germline V gene sequence: CDR1 SGHRS, CDR2 YFSETQ. Trimming at V came to 6 bases and at J to 4 bases, leaving 9 bases not matched to a gene. CDR3 length equals 14 residues. In DNA form, the CDR3 reads TGCGCCAGCACCCCCACAGGGGGTCTTTACGAGCAGTACTTC. It encodes CASTPTGGLYEQYF.

The V gene is TRBV10-3, the J gene TRBJ1-1, with D unclear. CDR1 is ENHRY and CDR2 is SYGVKD in the germline V gene. The germline V and J ends were trimmed by 4 bases and 3 bases, with 12 bases remaining between them. This CDR3 has 14 amino acids. The CDR3 DNA follows: TGTGCCATCAGTGGCGGGAACGTAGACACTGAAGCTTTCTTT. It codes for CAISGGNVDTEAFF.

The chain links TRBV19 to TRBJ2-1, with 13 positions matching TRBD2. Trimming cost V 7 bases and J 4 bases; bases outside gene matches: 4. This CDR3 comprises 15 residues. The germline CDR1 and CDR2 sequences are LNHDA and SQIVND (reference sequence). The CDR3 nucleotides are TGTGCCAGTAAGACTAGCGGGAGGTTTTACAATGAGCAGTTCTTC. Translating it yields CASKTSGRFYNEQFF.

The genes are TRBV30 and TRBJ2-5; D gene uncertain. Germline assignment: CDR1 GTSNPN and CDR2 SVGIG (reference sequence). Trimming pared 1 base from V and 2 bases from J, leaving 8 bases between. The CDR3 has 13 residues. As DNA, the CDR3 is TGTGCCTGGAGTGCACCGCAACAAGAGACCCAGTACTTC. Its translation: CAWSAPQQETQYF.

Turning to this clone: Other DNA sequences within the sample encode an identical CDR3. This chain connects TRBV4-1 to TRBJ2-6, with D unclear. V gave up 3 bases and J gave up 0 bases, with 6 bases separating them. Germline V gene sequence: CDR1 MGHRA, CDR2 YSYEKL. The CDR3 is 15 residues long. The CDR3 here is CASSQVVSGANVLTF. CDR3 sequence (DNA): TGCGCCAGCAGCCAGGTGGTCTCTGGGGCCAACGTCCTGACTTTC.